Given below is one T cell receptor beta chain in context. What it binds is unknown. The sample belongs to a study of T cell responses to AZD1222 COVID-19 vaccine. Whole-study results and caveats: Close to half of spike-specific TCRs reportedly recognize unmutated variant regions. Donor demographics were predominantly white British with a female majority; clonal diversity may be underestimated.

Germline V gene data show CDR1 as MNHEY and CDR2 as SVGAGI. V was shortened by 7 bases and J by 4 bases, with 8 bases between the two germline ends. This CDR3 is built from 13 residues. Profiling relied on immunoSEQ multiplex PCR, and the TCRdb table lists in-frame clones only, not all of them. In the table there are 100,000 to 150,000 clones, roughly 84% of which are singletons. Source: peripheral blood, taken on day 0 of AZD1222 vaccination. The sequence came from an adult in good health. The chain links TRBV6-5 to TRBJ1-6; perhaps TRBD1 as D (5 bases). Here the CDR3 DNA reads TGTGCCAGCACAGGGATGTATAATTCACCCCTCCACTTT. As protein: CASTGMYNSPLHF.